The clone carrying this T cell receptor (beta chain) was counted at least ten times. Its antigen is currently unknown. TCRdb independently ran MiXCR on the reads; one entry per CDR3 protein. The sample comprises 80,000 to 130,000 distinct CDR3 sequences, around 22% of which are singletons, and about two fifths rests with the top ten. This specimen belongs to a study of T cell repertoires in cytomegalovirus infection. Whole-study context: TCR beta signatures that were public indicated CMV infection and matching HLA type.

General study findings and limits: Cumulative frequency of public TCR beta families picked out carriers of CMV plus the relevant HLA. Within the response measured ex vivo, HLA-C-restricted CMV-specific TCR beta clonotypes were dominant.

This CDR3 has 14 residues. Germline assignment: CDR1 SGHTA and CDR2 FQGTGA. The V and J ends lost 5 bases and 2 bases, in that order; junction bases with no gene match: 4. Sequenced: CD8+ T cells from PBMCs. The chain links TRBV7-3 to TRBJ2-3; TRBD1 agrees at 7 bases. The source of this sequence is a human donor in good health (CMV status not recorded). Some clones in this sample may be carry-over from other donors' samples. CDR3 amino acids: CASSAGTATDTQYF. CDR3 DNA sequence: TGTGCCAGCAGCGCCGGGACAGCCACAGATACGCAGTATTTT.